The present TCR beta chain was sequenced within a study of blood T cells in healthy people across ages. A second 7 to 11 cycle PCR used barcoded and J-beta primers. Every molecule of cDNA carried a tag from a template-switch adaptor with 12 random nucleotides. TCRdb re-called the 5' RACE reads through MiXCR, storing one row per CDR3 protein. Of 1.8 million or so distinct CDR3 sequences listed, around 40% are singletons. Per-sample PBMC isolation yielded at least 6.5 million cells. Extracted total RNA amounted to at least 5 micrograms for each sample. This clonotype has ten or more counts. This CDR3 is 15 amino acids long. Trimming took 6 bases from V and 1 from J, leaving 16 bases between them.

This sequence was found in a human donor in good health. The gene calls are TRBV12-3 or TRBV12-4 and TRBJ2-7; the D gene is possibly TRBD2 (6 bases). Sequencing input: blood. The CDR3 reads CASSPLGGASYEQYF. The CDR3 DNA sequence: TGTGCCAGCAGCCCACTAGGAGGGGCTTCCTACGAGCAGTACTTC.